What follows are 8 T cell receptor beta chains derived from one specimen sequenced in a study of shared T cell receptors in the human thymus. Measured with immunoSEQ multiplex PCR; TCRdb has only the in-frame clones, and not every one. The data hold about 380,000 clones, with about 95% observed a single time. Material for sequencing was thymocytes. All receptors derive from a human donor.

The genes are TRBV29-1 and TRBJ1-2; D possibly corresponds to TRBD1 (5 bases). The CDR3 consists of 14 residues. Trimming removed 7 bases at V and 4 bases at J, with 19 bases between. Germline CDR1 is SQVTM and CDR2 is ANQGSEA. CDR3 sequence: CSAGRVDRVYGYTF. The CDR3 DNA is TGCAGCGCCGGGCGAGTCGACAGAGTCTATGGCTACACCTTC.

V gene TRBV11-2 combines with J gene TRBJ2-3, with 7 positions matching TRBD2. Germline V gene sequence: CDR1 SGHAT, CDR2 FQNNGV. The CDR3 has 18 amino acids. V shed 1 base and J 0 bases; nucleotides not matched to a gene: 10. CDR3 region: CASSLAASGVLSTDTQYF. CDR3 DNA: TGTGCCAGCAGCTTAGCCGCTAGCGGAGTCCTGAGCACAGATACGCAGTATTTT.

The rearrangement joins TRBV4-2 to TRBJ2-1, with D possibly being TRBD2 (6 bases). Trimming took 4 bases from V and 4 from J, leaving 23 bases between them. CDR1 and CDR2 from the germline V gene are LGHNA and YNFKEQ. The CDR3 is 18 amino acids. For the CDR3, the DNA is TGTGCCAGCAGCCGGGGGTGTAGCGTGGGAGCGGGTTACAATGAGCAGTTCTTC. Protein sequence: CASSRGCSVGAGYNEQFF.

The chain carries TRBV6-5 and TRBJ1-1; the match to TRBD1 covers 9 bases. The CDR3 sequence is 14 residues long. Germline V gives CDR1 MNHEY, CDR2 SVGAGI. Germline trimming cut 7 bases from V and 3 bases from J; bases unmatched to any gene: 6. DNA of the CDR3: TGTGCCAGCAAGGAGACAGGGGGGGACACTGAAGCTTTCTTT. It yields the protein CASKETGGDTEAFF.

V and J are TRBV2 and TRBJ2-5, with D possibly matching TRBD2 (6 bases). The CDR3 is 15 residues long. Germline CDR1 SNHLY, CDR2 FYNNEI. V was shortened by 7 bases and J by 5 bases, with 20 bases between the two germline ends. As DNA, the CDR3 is TGTGCCAGCATAACGTTGGCTAGCGATCGGGAGACCCAGTACTTC. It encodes CASITLASDRETQYF.

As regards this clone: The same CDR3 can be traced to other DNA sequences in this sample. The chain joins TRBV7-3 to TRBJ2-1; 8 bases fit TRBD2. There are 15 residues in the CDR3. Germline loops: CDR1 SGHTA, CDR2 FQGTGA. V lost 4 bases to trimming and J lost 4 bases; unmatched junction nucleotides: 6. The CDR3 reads CASSSRVAGYNEQFF. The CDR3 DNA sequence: TGTGCCAGCAGCTCCCGGGTAGCGGGATACAATGAGCAGTTCTTC. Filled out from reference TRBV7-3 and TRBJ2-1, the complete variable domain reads GAGVSQTPSNKVTEKGKYVELRCDPISGHTALYWYRQSLGQGPEFLIYFQGTGAADDSGLPNDRFFAVRPEGSVSTLKIQRTERGDSAVYLCASSSRVAGYNEQFFGPGTRLTVL.

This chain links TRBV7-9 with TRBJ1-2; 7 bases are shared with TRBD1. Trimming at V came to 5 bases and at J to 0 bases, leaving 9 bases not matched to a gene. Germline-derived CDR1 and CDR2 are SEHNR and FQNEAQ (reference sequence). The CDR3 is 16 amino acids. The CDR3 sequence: CASSTGTEFSNYGYTF. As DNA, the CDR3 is TGTGCCAGCAGCACGGGGACAGAGTTCTCTAACTATGGCTACACCTTC. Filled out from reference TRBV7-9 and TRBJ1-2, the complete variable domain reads DTGVSQNPRHKITKRGQNVTFRCDPISEHNRLYWYRQTLGQGPEFLTYFQNEAQLEKSRLLSDRFSAERPKGSFSTLEIQRTEQGDSAMYLCASSTGTEFSNYGYTFGSGTRLTVV.

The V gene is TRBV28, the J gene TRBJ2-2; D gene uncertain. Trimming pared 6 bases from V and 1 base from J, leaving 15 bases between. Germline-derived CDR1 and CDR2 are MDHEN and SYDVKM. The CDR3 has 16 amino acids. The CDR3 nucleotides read TGTGCCAGCAGCTTCCACGTGACGGAGAACACCGGGGAGCTGTTTTTT. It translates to CASSFHVTENTGELFF.